The rows below give T cell receptor beta chains drawn from one sample of a study of T cell responses to AZD1222 COVID-19 vaccine. Profiled with immunoSEQ multiplex PCR; TCRdb holds only in-frame clones, not every one. Among about 110,000 clones listed, 90% to 95% were seen once. The sequencing here drew on peripheral blood, taken on day 0 of AZD1222 vaccination. These receptors were obtained from an adult in good health. Each CDR3 is given with its conserved first and last residue. D genes are given only for firm matches. The size of a clone is reported for some rows only, either as once, few or many, or as a class for expanded clones.

V gene: TRBV12-3/TRBV12-4
clone size: NA
J gene: TRBJ2-3
D gene: NA
CDR3 DNA: TGTGCCAGCAGTTTCCGGGGGACAGATACGCAGTATTTT
CDR3 protein: CASSFRGTDTQYF

V gene: TRBV19
clone size: NA
J gene: TRBJ1-1
D gene: NA
CDR3 DNA: TGTGCCAGTAGTTATGGGGGAACAGGGAGCAACACTGAAGCTTTCTTT
CDR3 protein: CASSYGGTGSNTEAFF

V gene: TRBV7-9
clone size: NA
J gene: TRBJ1-4
D gene: TRBD1
CDR3 DNA: TGTGCCAGCAGCTTAGAGGGGGCGACTAATGAAAAACTGTTTTTT
CDR3 protein: CASSLEGATNEKLFF

V gene: TRBV3-1/TRBV3-2
clone size: NA
J gene: TRBJ1-1
D gene: NA
CDR3 DNA: TGTGCCAGCAGCCGGGCTGGGGCCGCTTTTGAAGCTTTCTTT
CDR3 protein: CASSRAGAAFEAFF

V gene: TRBV9
clone size: NA
J gene: TRBJ2-5
D gene: NA
CDR3 DNA: TGTGCCAGCAGCGTAGGAGAAGAGACCCAGTACTTC
CDR3 protein: CASSVGEETQYF

V gene: TRBV5-1
clone size: NA
J gene: TRBJ2-5
D gene: NA
CDR3 DNA: TGCGCCAGCAGCTTGGGTCTAGGGCAAGAGACCCAGTACTTC
CDR3 protein: CASSLGLGQETQYF

V gene: TRBV30
clone size: NA
J gene: TRBJ2-6
D gene: NA
CDR3 DNA: TGTGCCTTCATCCGGGACACCGGACGCTCTGGGGCCAACGTCCTGACTTTC
CDR3 protein: CAFIRDTGRSGANVLTF

V gene: TRBV7-2
clone size: NA
J gene: TRBJ2-5
D gene: NA
CDR3 DNA: TGTGCCAGCAGCATTAAGACAGGACGCCAGACCCAGTACTTC
CDR3 protein: CASSIKTGRQTQYF

V gene: TRBV19
clone size: NA
J gene: TRBJ1-5
D gene: TRBD1
CDR3 DNA: TGTGCCAGTACTCTGGACAGGGGGAGCAATCAGCCCCAGCATTTT
CDR3 protein: CASTLDRGSNQPQHF

V gene: TRBV28
clone size: NA
J gene: TRBJ1-2
D gene: NA
CDR3 DNA: TGTGCCAGCGCGGGATGGACAGCCCACTATGGCTACACCTTC
CDR3 protein: CASAGWTAHYGYTF

V gene: TRBV24-1
clone size: NA
J gene: TRBJ1-1
D gene: NA
CDR3 DNA: TGTGCCACCAGTGAGGACGGGGTTAGGGCTTTCTTT
CDR3 protein: CATSEDGVRAFF

V gene: TRBV7-2
clone size: NA
J gene: TRBJ1-2
D gene: NA
CDR3 DNA: TGTGCCAGCAGCTTAGCGAGCGGACAGTTTGGCTACACCTTC
CDR3 protein: CASSLASGQFGYTF

V gene: TRBV6-5
clone size: NA
J gene: TRBJ2-7
D gene: NA
CDR3 DNA: TGTGCCAGCAGTTACTCGCAGGGGCCCGAGCAGTACTTC
CDR3 protein: CASSYSQGPEQYF

V gene: TRBV5-1
clone size: NA
J gene: TRBJ1-2
D gene: TRBD1
CDR3 DNA: TGCGCCAGCAGCTTGGGGCTGGACAGGGTCGGGGATGGCTACACCTTC
CDR3 protein: CASSLGLDRVGDGYTF

V gene: TRBV6-1
clone size: NA
J gene: TRBJ2-7
D gene: TRBD1
CDR3 DNA: TGTGCCAGCAGTGAAGCGAACTTTGGGACAGGCGCAAACTACGAGCAGTACTTC
CDR3 protein: CASSEANFGTGANYEQYF

V gene: TRBV27
clone size: NA
J gene: TRBJ1-3
D gene: NA
CDR3 DNA: TGTGCCAGCAGTTTATCAGGGACATTTGGAAACACCATATATTTT
CDR3 protein: CASSLSGTFGNTIYF

V gene: TRBV3-1/TRBV3-2
clone size: NA
J gene: TRBJ2-6
D gene: NA
CDR3 DNA: TGTGCCAGCAGCCCCCTCCTCTCTGGGGCCAACGTCCTGACTTTC
CDR3 protein: CASSPLLSGANVLTF

V gene: TRBV6-5
clone size: NA
J gene: TRBJ2-7
D gene: TRBD1
CDR3 DNA: TGTGCCAGCAGTTGGGACAGGGACTACGAGCAGTACTTC
CDR3 protein: CASSWDRDYEQYF

V gene: TRBV28
clone size: NA
J gene: TRBJ2-7
D gene: NA
CDR3 DNA: TGTGCCAGCCATGGGAGCGGCAGGGGGGACGAGCAGTACTTC
CDR3 protein: CASHGSGRGDEQYF

V gene: TRBV16
clone size: NA
J gene: TRBJ2-1
D gene: TRBD1
CDR3 DNA: TGTGCCAGCAGCGAAGACCCGGGACAGAACAATGAGCAGTTCTTC
CDR3 protein: CASSEDPGQNNEQFF

V gene: TRBV6-5
clone size: few
J gene: TRBJ2-2
D gene: TRBD1
CDR3 DNA: TGTGCCAGCAGGGCGGGCAGGGGGCAGGCCGGGGAGCTGTTTTTT
CDR3 protein: CASRAGRGQAGELFF

V gene: TRBV19
clone size: NA
J gene: TRBJ1-1
D gene: TRBD1
CDR3 DNA: TGTGCCACCCGGGACAGGGCGATAGAAGCTTTCTTT
CDR3 protein: CATRDRAIEAFF

V gene: TRBV7-2
clone size: NA
J gene: TRBJ2-1
D gene: NA
CDR3 DNA: TGTGCCAGCAGCTTAGCGGGGGCCTCCTACAATGAGCAGTTCTTC
CDR3 protein: CASSLAGASYNEQFF

V gene: TRBV27
clone size: NA
J gene: TRBJ1-1
D gene: NA
CDR3 DNA: TGTGCCAGCAGGTTGTGGGGGGACACTGAAGCTTTCTTT
CDR3 protein: CASRLWGDTEAFF

V gene: TRBV11-3
clone size: NA
J gene: TRBJ2-2
D gene: NA
CDR3 DNA: TGTGCCAGCAGCTTAGGACAGTCCACCGGGGAGCTGTTTTTT
CDR3 protein: CASSLGQSTGELFF

V gene: TRBV20-1
clone size: NA
J gene: TRBJ1-4
D gene: NA
CDR3 DNA: TGCAGTGCCCCCAGCAGGGGTAAACTGTTTTTT
CDR3 protein: CSAPSRGKLFF

V gene: TRBV18
clone size: NA
J gene: TRBJ1-5
D gene: NA
CDR3 DNA: TGTGCCAGCTCACCACAAAAGGGGGTTAGCAATCAGCCCCAGCATTTT
CDR3 protein: CASSPQKGVSNQPQHF

V gene: TRBV5-1
clone size: NA
J gene: TRBJ2-7
D gene: NA
CDR3 DNA: TGCGCCAGCAGATCTGACAGTTTCGGCTCCTACGAGCAGTACTTC
CDR3 protein: CASRSDSFGSYEQYF

V gene: TRBV19
clone size: NA
J gene: TRBJ2-7
D gene: TRBD1
CDR3 DNA: TGTGCCACCTCACAGGGGGAGGTCGAGCAGTACTTC
CDR3 protein: CATSQGEVEQYF

V gene: TRBV15
clone size: NA
J gene: TRBJ2-1
D gene: NA
CDR3 DNA: TGTGCCACCAGCAGTGGGTACAATGAGCAGTTCTTC
CDR3 protein: CATSSGYNEQFF

V gene: TRBV7-9
clone size: NA
J gene: TRBJ2-3
D gene: TRBD1
CDR3 DNA: TGTGCCAGCAGCCCGACCGTAGGGGACAGGGGGCGGAATACGCAGTATTTT
CDR3 protein: CASSPTVGDRGRNTQYF

V gene: TRBV4-2
clone size: NA
J gene: TRBJ2-7
D gene: TRBD2
CDR3 DNA: TGTGCCAGCAGCCAAAATAATGGACTAGCGGGGGACGAGCAGTACTTC
CDR3 protein: CASSQNNGLAGDEQYF

V gene: TRBV3-1/TRBV3-2
clone size: NA
J gene: TRBJ2-3
D gene: TRBD2
CDR3 DNA: TGTGCCAGCAGCCCCCCTCTAAGGACTAGCACGTCGCCAGATACGCAGTATTTT
CDR3 protein: CASSPPLRTSTSPDTQYF

V gene: TRBV4-3
clone size: NA
J gene: TRBJ1-2
D gene: TRBD1
CDR3 DNA: TGCGCCAGCAGCCAAGGGGGGACAGGTTACTATGGCTACACCTTC
CDR3 protein: CASSQGGTGYYGYTF

V gene: TRBV29-1
clone size: NA
J gene: TRBJ1-1
D gene: NA
CDR3 DNA: TGCAGCGTTAGGGGGATGGAGTTGATGCTGAACACTGAAGCTTTCTTT
CDR3 protein: CSVRGMELMLNTEAFF

V gene: TRBV6-5
clone size: NA
J gene: TRBJ1-1
D gene: NA
CDR3 DNA: TGTGCCAGCAGGGGTAGTGCGAACACTGAAGCTTTCTTT
CDR3 protein: CASRGSANTEAFF

V gene: TRBV6-6
clone size: NA
J gene: TRBJ1-6
D gene: NA
CDR3 DNA: TGTGCCAGCAATGGGGAGGGCCTTTCACCCCTCCACTTT
CDR3 protein: CASNGEGLSPLHF

V gene: TRBV7-2
clone size: NA
J gene: TRBJ1-2
D gene: NA
CDR3 DNA: TGTGCCAGCAGCCTTTCCGGGCTACGAATTGAGGGCATATTTGGCTACACCTTC
CDR3 protein: CASSLSGLRIEGIFGYTF

V gene: TRBV5-1
clone size: NA
J gene: TRBJ1-4
D gene: NA
CDR3 DNA: TGCGCCAGCAGCTTAACAGCCCCTGGTGAAAAACTGTTTTTT
CDR3 protein: CASSLTAPGEKLFF

V gene: TRBV4-2
clone size: NA
J gene: TRBJ2-2
D gene: TRBD2
CDR3 DNA: TGTGCCAGCAGCCAACTAGCGGGGGACACCGGGGAGCTGTTTTTT
CDR3 protein: CASSQLAGDTGELFF

V gene: TRBV9
clone size: NA
J gene: TRBJ1-6
D gene: NA
CDR3 DNA: TGTGCCAGCAGCGACGGAATCTCCTATAATTCACCCCTCCACTTT
CDR3 protein: CASSDGISYNSPLHF

V gene: TRBV14
clone size: NA
J gene: TRBJ2-2
D gene: TRBD1
CDR3 DNA: TGTGCCAGCAGCCCACCAGGACAGGGGCTCCCCGGGGAGCTGTTTTTT
CDR3 protein: CASSPPGQGLPGELFF

V gene: TRBV20-1
clone size: NA
J gene: TRBJ1-1
D gene: TRBD1
CDR3 DNA: TGCAGTGCTAGTGGGACAGGGCTGAACACTGAAGCTTTCTTT
CDR3 protein: CSASGTGLNTEAFF

V gene: TRBV6-1
clone size: NA
J gene: TRBJ1-5
D gene: TRBD1
CDR3 DNA: TGTGCCAGCAGTGGCACAACGACAGGGGTATATAGCAATCAGCCCCAGCATTTT
CDR3 protein: CASSGTTTGVYSNQPQHF

V gene: TRBV6-5
clone size: NA
J gene: TRBJ1-4
D gene: TRBD1
CDR3 DNA: TGTGCCAGCAGAGGGGGGACAGCATTCGAAAAACTGTTTTTT
CDR3 protein: CASRGGTAFEKLFF

V gene: TRBV18
clone size: NA
J gene: TRBJ1-3
D gene: TRBD1
CDR3 DNA: TGTGCCAGCTCACCTCTAGGGACAGGGAACTCTGGAAACACCATATATTTT
CDR3 protein: CASSPLGTGNSGNTIYF

V gene: TRBV4-1
clone size: few
J gene: TRBJ1-5
D gene: NA
CDR3 DNA: TGCGCCAGCAGCCAAGGGGATAGGAGGAATCAGCCCCAGCATTTT
CDR3 protein: CASSQGDRRNQPQHF

V gene: TRBV2
clone size: NA
J gene: TRBJ1-2
D gene: TRBD1
CDR3 DNA: TGTGCCAGCAGTCCTGGGACAGCCATCTATGGCTACACCTTC
CDR3 protein: CASSPGTAIYGYTF

V gene: TRBV10-2
clone size: NA
J gene: TRBJ2-1
D gene: TRBD2
CDR3 DNA: TGCGCCAGCAGTCGACTAGCGGATTACAATGAGCAGTTCTTC
CDR3 protein: CASSRLADYNEQFF

V gene: TRBV30
clone size: NA
J gene: TRBJ1-5
D gene: NA
CDR3 DNA: TGTGCCTGGAGTGTTGGGTACGGGGGAAATCAGCCCCAGCATTTT
CDR3 protein: CAWSVGYGGNQPQHF

V gene: TRBV3-1/TRBV3-2
clone size: NA
J gene: TRBJ1-4
D gene: NA
CDR3 DNA: TGTGCCAGCAGCCAAGGGACAGCAGAAAAACTGTTTTTT
CDR3 protein: CASSQGTAEKLFF

V gene: TRBV24-1
clone size: NA
J gene: TRBJ2-2
D gene: NA
CDR3 DNA: TGTGCCACCAGTGAGGCAGGGACACACTCCGGGGAGCTGTTTTTT
CDR3 protein: CATSEAGTHSGELFF

V gene: TRBV11-2
clone size: NA
J gene: TRBJ2-3
D gene: NA
CDR3 DNA: TGTGCCAGCAGCCTGGGGTGGGTCGCAGATACGCAGTATTTT
CDR3 protein: CASSLGWVADTQYF